The 32 T cell receptor beta chains listed next were all sequenced from one sample in a study of cytomegalovirus exposure and HLA in healthy donors. PCR involved 60 Vbeta and 13 Jbeta primers. TCRdb's copy holds only in-frame clones and misses some; the assay was immunoSEQ multiplex PCR. The sample yields about 160,000 clones, about 68% seen once. The sample was PBMCs. Receptors originate from a female donor in good health and CMV-seronegative.

V usage is TRBV29-1 and J usage is TRBJ2-5; no definite D call. CDR3 length: 16 residues. Germline assignment: CDR1 SQVTM and CDR2 ANQGSEA. V was trimmed by 5 bases and J by 1 base, leaving 20 bases between them. As DNA, the CDR3 is TGCAGCGTTCCACCCATCCTGACAACCTCCCAAGAGACCCAGTACTTC. It yields the protein CSVPPILTTSQETQYF.

This sequence joins TRBV30 and TRBJ1-2; D unclear. Germline V gene sequence: CDR1 GTSNPN, CDR2 SVGIG (reference sequence). Trimming took off 4 bases at V and 5 bases at J, with 14 bases between the two ends. The CDR3 consists of 13 residues. The CDR3 is CAWTQPGFYGYTF. The CDR3 coding sequence is TGTGCCTGGACCCAACCCGGGTTTTATGGCTACACCTTC.

V and J are TRBV7-9 and TRBJ1-2; TRBD1 matches 10 bases. The CDR3 length is 13 residues. V was pared by 5 bases and J by 7 bases, with 4 bases of the junction left unmatched. Germline loops: CDR1 SEHNR, CDR2 FQNEAQ (reference sequence). The CDR3 nucleotides read TGTGCCAGCAGCCGACAGGGGGCGAGTGGCTACACCTTC. It yields the protein CASSRQGASGYTF.

This clone appeared a single time. V is TRBV2 and J is TRBJ2-7, with a possible D match to TRBD2 (6 bases). CDR3 length: 13 residues. V shed 8 bases and J shed 2 bases, with 13 bases lying between them. Germline CDR1 is SNHLY and CDR2 is FYNNEI. In DNA form, the CDR3 reads TGTGCCAGCGCCCGGGACTCAACCTACGAGCAGTACTTC. Amino acids: CASARDSTYEQYF. The complete variable domain, with remaining parts taken from reference TRBV2 and TRBJ2-7, reads EPEVTQTPSHQVTQMGQEVILRCVPISNHLYFYWYRQILGQKVEFLVSFYNNEISEKSEIFDDQFSVERPDGSNFTLKIRSTKLEDSAMYFCASARDSTYEQYFGPGTRLTVT.

This clone was detected only a few times. The CDR3 reads CASSLGSTESGGYTF. CDR3 coding DNA: TGTGCCAGCAGCTTGGGTTCCACTGAGTCAGGGGGCTACACCTTC. V usage is TRBV5-5 and J usage is TRBJ1-2, with a tentative D call TRBD1 (5 bases). Germline values: CDR1 SGHKS, CDR2 YYEKEE (reference sequence). The CDR3 runs to 15 residues. Trimming cost V 0 bases and J 8 bases, with 17 bases left between them.

This clone was observed a few times. V gene TRBV25-1 combines with J gene TRBJ2-7, with TRBD1 as a possible D gene (6 bases). Per the germline V gene, CDR1 is MGHDK and CDR2 is SYGVNS. The V and J ends lost 2 bases and 0 bases respectively, with 8 bases between them. CDR3 length equals 14 residues. CDR3 DNA sequence: TGTGCCAGCAGTGAAACAGGGAGCTCCTACGAGCAGTACTTC. Protein: CASSETGSSYEQYF.

The chain carries TRBV28 and TRBJ2-5; 15 positions agree with TRBD2. V trimming: 6 bases; J trimming: 9 bases; junction bases outside the gene matches: 11. CDR1 and CDR2 from the germline V gene are MDHEN and SYDVKM. CDR3 length: 16 amino acids. The CDR3 nucleotides read TGTGCCAGCAGGCCGGGACTAGCGGGGGGTTTTTGGTCCCAGTACTTC. Translation: CASRPGLAGGFWSQYF.

This clone was seen a handful of times. The chain carries TRBV5-6 and TRBJ2-7, with 10 bases that match TRBD1. There are 15 residues in the CDR3. The V gene's germline CDR1 is SGHDT and CDR2 YYEEEE. V lost 2 bases to trimming and J lost 0 bases; unmatched junction nucleotides: 2. The CDR3 bases are TGTGCCAGCAGCTTCGGGACAGGGGTCTCCTACGAGCAGTACTTC. It is translated as CASSFGTGVSYEQYF. Drawing the rest from reference TRBV5-6 and TRBJ2-7, the complete variable domain is DAGVTQSPTHLIKTRGQQVTLRCSPKSGHDTVSWYQQALGQGPQFIFQYYEEEERQRGNFPDRFSGHQFPNYSSELNVNALLLGDSALYLCASSFGTGVSYEQYFGPGTRLTVT.

The chain joins TRBV6-1 to TRBJ2-7; 10 nucleotides agree with TRBD1. CDR3 length: 15 amino acids. V trimming: 4 bases; J trimming: 5 bases; junction bases outside the gene matches: 8. Germline V gene sequence: CDR1 MNHNS, CDR2 SASEGT. The CDR3 loop is CASSARTGGTHEQYF. The CDR3 nucleotides read TGTGCCAGCAGTGCCCGGACAGGGGGGACCCACGAGCAGTACTTC.

The chain combines TRBV25-1 with TRBJ2-2; D is uncertain. The germline V and J ends were trimmed by 3 bases and 9 bases, with 8 bases remaining between them. This CDR3 region has 12 residues. In germline, CDR1 is MGHDK, CDR2 SYGVNS. Written as DNA, the CDR3 is TGTGCCAGCAGTGACCCTCGTAGGGAGCTGTTTTTT. Its translation is CASSDPRRELFF.

This chain uses TRBV7-9 with TRBJ1-4, with D tentatively TRBD1 (6 bases). The CDR3 totals 14 residues. Germline CDR1 reads SEHNR; CDR2 reads FQNEAQ (reference sequence). V gave up 1 base and J gave up 8 bases, with 11 bases separating them. The CDR3, as DNA: TGTGCCAGCAGCTTAGTCAGGGGAGTCGAAAAACTGTTTTTT. It is translated as CASSLVRGVEKLFF.

The chain joins TRBV6-1 to TRBJ1-1; D is perhaps TRBD1 (5 bases). Trimming took 4 bases from V and 11 from J, leaving 17 bases between them. The CDR3 is 13 amino acids. Germline V gene data show CDR1 as MNHNS and CDR2 as SASEGT. CDR3 sequence: CASSGQSMRGAFF. CDR3 coding DNA: TGTGCCAGCAGTGGACAGAGTATGCGTGGGGCTTTCTTT.

This sequence joins TRBV5-1 and TRBJ2-1; D may be TRBD1 (6 bases). Germline-derived CDR1 and CDR2 are SGHRS and YFSETQ. The V gene lost 1 base and the J gene lost 5 bases, with 10 bases spanning the gap. This CDR3 contains 14 residues. The CDR3 here is CASSLRQDNNEQFF. CDR3 coding DNA: TGCGCCAGCAGCTTGAGACAGGACAACAATGAGCAGTTCTTC.

The genes are TRBV5-1 and TRBJ2-3, with TRBD2 identical over 7 bases. Unmatched junction bases numbered 14, after V lost 4 bases and J lost 6 bases. The CDR3 contains 16 residues. Per germline, CDR1 SGHRS and CDR2 YFSETQ. CDR3 DNA sequence: TGCGCCAGCAGCCCGGGGACTACCGCCTGGTCGGATACGCAGTATTTT. Amino acids: CASSPGTTAWSDTQYF.

This clone was counted only a few times. V is TRBV10-3 and J is TRBJ2-5; 7 bases are a match to TRBD2. With V trimmed by 4 bases and J by 4 bases, 0 bases remained unmatched. Germline V gene data show CDR1 as ENHRY and CDR2 as SYGVKD. This CDR3 has 12 amino acids. In DNA, the CDR3 is TGTGCCATCAGTGGGGGGGGAGAGACCCAGTACTTC. As protein: CAISGGGETQYF.

This clone appeared a single time. The J gene is TRBJ2-1, the V gene TRBV4-2, with 8 nucleotides matching TRBD2. CDR3 length: 15 amino acids. Germline trimming cut 1 base from V and 10 bases from J; bases unmatched to any gene: 9. Germline assignment: CDR1 LGHNA and CDR2 YNFKEQ. Written as DNA, the CDR3 is TGTGCCAGCAGCCAAGGGGCTAGCGGGCTTCTCGAGCAGTTCTTC. Protein product: CASSQGASGLLEQFF.

J is TRBJ2-3 and V is TRBV29-1; D is possibly TRBD1 (6 bases). Deletions cut 1 base from V and 1 base from J, with 9 bases between. The CDR3 totals 14 residues. Per germline, CDR1 SQVTM and CDR2 ANQGSEA. CDR3 in amino acids: CSVEGQGRTDTQYF. DNA of the CDR3: TGCAGCGTTGAAGGGCAGGGGCGCACAGATACGCAGTATTTT.

The chain couples TRBV7-8 to TRBJ2-5; 8 bases fit TRBD1. From germline, CDR1 is SGHVS and CDR2 FQNEAQ. The CDR3 is 15 residues long. Trimming at V came to 5 bases and at J to 4 bases, leaving 9 bases not matched to a gene. CDR3 nucleotide sequence: TGTGCCAGCAGCCAACCCGGACAGGGATTAGAGACCCAGTACTTC. Encoded protein: CASSQPGQGLETQYF.

This clone was recorded only once. This sequence joins TRBV7-3 and TRBJ2-1; the match to TRBD1 covers 7 bases. CDR3 length: 13 residues. V dropped 6 bases and J dropped 8; count of bases not matched to a gene: 7. Germline CDR1 is SGHTA and CDR2 is FQGTGA. The CDR3 bases are TGTGCCAGCAGGACCGACAGGGTTGATGAGCAGTTCTTC. Protein sequence: CASRTDRVDEQFF.

J is TRBJ2-7 and V is TRBV5-1; D perhaps matches TRBD2 (5 bases). The CDR3 is made up of 12 amino acids. Trimming cost V 4 bases and J 4 bases, with 9 bases left between them. CDR1 and CDR2 from the germline V gene are SGHRS and YFSETQ. The CDR3 DNA is TGCGCCAGCAGCGCCCCGGGGTACGAGCAGTACTTC. Translation gives CASSAPGYEQYF.

The J gene is TRBJ2-3, the V gene TRBV18; 12 bases line up with TRBD2. The CDR3 extends over 17 amino acids. J lost 4 bases, V lost 0 bases, and 5 bases had no gene match. Germline-derived CDR1 and CDR2 are KGHSH and LQKENI. In DNA form, the CDR3 reads TGTGCCAGCTCACCACCGGGCCTAGCGGGAGGGCCAGATACGCAGTATTTT. It encodes CASSPPGLAGGPDTQYF.

The V call is TRBV7-9, the J call TRBJ2-1; 16 positions match TRBD2. V lost 5 bases and J lost 7; bases outside the gene matches: 8. CDR1 is SEHNR and CDR2 is FQNEAQ in the germline V gene (reference sequence). CDR3 length equals 17 residues. Here the CDR3 DNA reads TGTGCCAGCAGCAAGGGACTAGCGGGAGGGCCGAGGAATGAGCAGTTCTTC. It specifies CASSKGLAGGPRNEQFF.

The genes are TRBV4-2 and TRBJ2-7; 9 nucleotides match TRBD2. The V gene end was trimmed by 4 bases and the J gene end by 5 bases; junction bases not matched to a gene: 18. CDR1 is LGHNA, CDR2 YNFKEQ, per germline. The CDR3 is 18 residues long. The CDR3 nucleotides are TGTGCCAGCAGCCCTCGGAGGAGCTTAGAGCGGGAGGTCGACGAGCAGTACTTC. Its translation: CASSPRRSLEREVDEQYF.

V usage is TRBV5-1 and J usage is TRBJ2-5; D remains unclear. V lost 0 bases and J 2 bases, leaving 8 bases between the germline ends. Germline CDR1 SGHRS, CDR2 YFSETQ. This CDR3 region has 14 residues. The CDR3 is CASSLVPAQETQYF. The CDR3 region has the DNA TGCGCCAGCAGCTTGGTCCCAGCGCAAGAGACCCAGTACTTC.

This clone was counted only a few times. The chain is built from TRBV27 and TRBJ2-1, with D possibly TRBD2 on 6 matching bases. This CDR3 region has 16 residues. Trimming took 6 bases from V and 0 from J, leaving 15 bases between them. Germline CDR1 is MNHEY and CDR2 is SMNVEV (reference sequence). CDR3 in DNA: TGTGCCAGCAGCACCCTCCTAGCGAACTCCTACAATGAGCAGTTCTTC. It specifies CASSTLLANSYNEQFF.

The CDR3 sequence is CASSQGTSGGEQYF. CDR3 DNA sequence: TGTGCCAGCAGCCAAGGGACTAGCGGGGGGGAGCAGTACTTC. The rearrangement uses TRBV4-2 and TRBJ2-7; 14 nucleotides align to TRBD2. The germline V gene encodes CDR1 LGHNA and CDR2 YNFKEQ. This CDR3 contains 14 residues. The V gene end was trimmed by 1 base and the J gene end by 7 bases; junction bases not matched to a gene: 0.

This clone was seen just once. V and J are TRBV11-1 and TRBJ1-5; unclear D gene. V was trimmed by 4 bases and J by 4 bases, leaving 8 bases between them. This CDR3 comprises 13 residues. CDR1 SGHAT and CDR2 FQDESV come from the germline V gene (reference sequence). CDR3 coding DNA: TGTGCCAGCAGCTCTTCTAGAAATCAGCCCCAGCATTTT. It encodes CASSSSRNQPQHF.

DNA for the CDR3: TGTGCCAGCGGGGGAGGGGAAAAAAAACTGTTTTTT. Its translation is CASGGGEKKLFF. J is TRBJ1-4 and V is TRBV2; TRBD1 is a possible D gene (5 bases). The CDR3 consists of 12 residues. Germline CDR1 reads SNHLY; CDR2 reads FYNNEI. V was shortened by 8 bases and J by 9 bases, with 13 bases between the two germline ends.

This chain links TRBV25-1 with TRBJ2-5; D is perhaps TRBD1 (6 bases). Germline values: CDR1 MGHDK, CDR2 SYGVNS. Trimming took 4 bases from V and 1 from J, leaving 7 bases between them. The CDR3 contains 13 residues. The CDR3: CASSVTGQETQYF. CDR3 coding DNA: TGTGCCAGCAGTGTGACAGGCCAAGAGACCCAGTACTTC.

The rearrangement links TRBV15 to TRBJ1-2, with D unresolved. CDR1 and CDR2 from the germline V gene are LNHNV and YYDKDF (reference sequence). V lost 3 bases, J lost 2 bases, and 7 bases lay in between. CDR3 size: 13 residues. DNA for the CDR3: TGTGCCACCAGCAGTGGAGAGAACTATGGCTACACCTTC. Protein product: CATSSGENYGYTF.

The V call is TRBV19, the J call TRBJ1-1, with 12 bases fitting TRBD1. The CDR3 extends over 17 amino acids. The germline V gene has CDR1 LNHDA and CDR2 SQIVND (reference sequence). With V trimmed by 5 bases and J by 0 bases, 7 bases remained unmatched. In DNA form, the CDR3 reads TGTGCCAGTAGTCTTTCCGGGACAGGGGGCCTGAACACTGAAGCTTTCTTT. Protein sequence: CASSLSGTGGLNTEAFF.

This clone was counted a few times. The chain recombines TRBV5-1 with TRBJ1-1; 9 bases align to TRBD1. Looked up from germline, CDR1 is SGHRS and CDR2 is YFSETQ. Trimming took 3 bases from V and 1 from J; bases not matched to a gene: 4. The CDR3 loop spans 15 amino acids. CDR3 coding DNA: TGCGCCAGCAGCTCCGGGACAGGGCGGAACACTGAAGCTTTCTTT. It specifies CASSSGTGRNTEAFF.